Following are 32 T cell receptor beta chains from one sample sequenced in a study of glioma-infiltrating T cells after dendritic cell vaccination. Sequencing was performed with immunoSEQ multiplex PCR; in TCRdb, only in-frame clones are kept and a portion is missing. The data show fewer than 100,000 clones, around 84% seen once. Sequences were derived from blood, sampled before dendritic cell vaccination. The source is a human donor with glioblastoma.

On this clone: One end of the junction fails to match germline, which may point to a read error. The chain links TRBV18 to TRBJ2-7, with 9 bases that match TRBD1. Germline lookup yields CDR1 KGHSH and CDR2 LQKENI. The CDR3 runs 14 residues. The DNA for the CDR3 is TGTGCCAGCTCGCCACGGGACAGGGTAGGCGAGCAGTACTTC. This gives the protein CASSPRDRVGEQYF.

CDR3: CASSSGLAYAEQFF. Here the CDR3 DNA reads TGTGCCAGCAGCTCGGGACTAGCGTACGCTGAGCAGTTCTTC. The genes are TRBV7-2 and TRBJ2-1, with 10 positions matching TRBD2. After removal of 4 bases from V and 9 bases from J, the junction contained 6 bases not matched to a gene. The germline gives CDR1 SGHTA, CDR2 FQGNSA. The CDR3 is 14 residues long.

The gene calls are TRBV19 and TRBJ2-7, with D possibly matching TRBD1 (5 bases). This CDR3 comprises 15 residues. With 5 bases removed from V and 2 bases from J, the gap between germline ends came to 16 bases. Per germline, CDR1 LNHDA and CDR2 SQIVND (reference sequence). The CDR3 DNA follows: TGTGCCAGTAGTCCGGTCAAAAAGGGGACCTACGAGCAGTACTTC. This sequence encodes CASSPVKKGTYEQYF.

This clone came up once. This chain joins TRBV19 and TRBJ2-1; TRBD2 aligns across 8 bases. V trimming: 1 base; J trimming: 0 bases; junction bases outside the gene matches: 11. The CDR3 is 19 amino acids. Germline lookup yields CDR1 LNHDA and CDR2 SQIVND (reference sequence). CDR3 protein: CASSIGRLAGWSSYNEQFF. The CDR3 DNA is TGTGCCAGTAGTATAGGAAGGCTAGCGGGCTGGAGCTCCTACAATGAGCAGTTCTTC. Full variable domain (remainder filled in from reference TRBV19 and TRBJ2-1): DGGITQSPKYLFRKEGQNVTLSCEQNLNHDAMYWYRQDPGQGLRLIYYSQIVNDFQKGDIAEGYSVSREKKESFPLTVTSAQKNPTAFYLCASSIGRLAGWSSYNEQFFGPGTRLTVL.

This clone has a single count. DNA of the CDR3: TGTGCCAGCAGCGTTAACCCCCGGGGTGATTTGACTGAAGCTTTCTTT. Its translation is CASSVNPRGDLTEAFF. This chain joins TRBV9 and TRBJ1-1, with D unclear. V lost 2 bases and J lost 5, with 19 bases in between. CDR3 length: 16 amino acids. Germline V gene sequence: CDR1 SGDLS, CDR2 YYNGEE.

V usage is TRBV29-1 and J usage is TRBJ2-5, with 7 bases aligning to TRBD2. V dropped 1 base and J dropped 5; count of bases not matched to a gene: 10. Looked up from germline, CDR1 is SQVTM and CDR2 is ANQGSEA. The CDR3 is 15 residues long. The CDR3 nucleotides read TGCAGCGTTGAAGGGCCGGGGAGGGGTTCGGAGACCCAGTACTTC. It specifies CSVEGPGRGSETQYF.

The V and J genes are TRBV27 and TRBJ1-2; D possibly corresponds to TRBD1 (5 bases). The germline gives CDR1 MNHEY, CDR2 SMNVEV (reference sequence). V dropped 2 bases and J dropped 5 bases, with 15 bases sitting between them. The CDR3 is 15 residues long. The CDR3 coding sequence is TGTGCCAGCAGTTTACGGCCAGGGCTTCGGTATGGCTACACCTTC. As protein: CASSLRPGLRYGYTF.

The chain carries TRBV5-6 and TRBJ2-7; 9 bases agree with TRBD2. Germline trimming cut 1 base from V and 1 base from J; bases unmatched to any gene: 9. The CDR3 contains 17 residues. Germline V gene data show CDR1 as SGHDT and CDR2 as YYEEEE. CDR3 in amino acids: CASSLSTSGLFSYEQYF. DNA for the CDR3: TGTGCCAGCAGCTTGTCCACTAGCGGGCTCTTTTCCTACGAGCAGTACTTC.

V gene TRBV7-9 combines with J gene TRBJ1-2; 9 nucleotides align to TRBD1. The CDR3 is 15 residues long. V shed 3 bases, J shed 4 bases, and the junction held 6 bases outside the gene matches. From germline, CDR1 is SEHNR and CDR2 FQNEAQ (reference sequence). The CDR3 spells CASSFGQGRGYGYTF. The CDR3 DNA follows: TGTGCCAGCAGCTTCGGACAGGGGCGCGGCTATGGCTACACCTTC.

The chain recombines TRBV7-2 with TRBJ2-7; D remains unclear. The ends were cut back, 1 base at V and 2 bases at J, with 18 bases in the middle. Germline assignment: CDR1 SGHTA and CDR2 FQGNSA. The CDR3 consists of 17 residues. The chain's CDR3 is CASSLDGVADLTYEQYF. Here the CDR3 DNA reads TGTGCCAGCAGCTTAGATGGCGTCGCAGACTTGACCTACGAGCAGTACTTC.

This sequence joins TRBV5-1 and TRBJ2-7; TRBD2 matches at 7 bases. V dropped 0 bases and J dropped 0; count of bases not matched to a gene: 3. Germline CDR1 SGHRS, CDR2 YFSETQ. This CDR3 has 15 amino acids. The CDR3 region is CASSLVRGSSYEQYF. The CDR3 bases are TGCGCCAGCAGCTTGGTTCGCGGGAGCTCCTACGAGCAGTACTTC.

This sequence joins TRBV1 and TRBJ2-1; TRBD1 is the table's D call and was not checked against the DNA. TRBV1 is termed a pseudogene. The CDR3 contains 15 residues. CDR3: CTSGQSPSSYNEQFF. CDR3 coding DNA: TGCACCAGCGGACAGTCCCCTAGCTCCTACAATGAGCAGTTCTTC.

The V gene is TRBV7-9, the J gene TRBJ2-7, with 7 bases fitting TRBD1. Germline CDR1 is SEHNR and CDR2 is FQNEAQ (reference sequence). This CDR3 is built from 14 residues. Trimming removed 6 bases from V and 4 bases from J; junction bases left unmatched: 9. In nucleotides, the CDR3 is TGTGCCAGCAGTTTATCAGGGGGTTTGTACGAGCAGTACTTC. Residues: CASSLSGGLYEQYF.

The rearrangement uses TRBV19 and TRBJ1-5, with 8 bases identical to TRBD1. This CDR3 has 15 residues. V gave up 5 bases and J gave up 2 bases; unmatched junction bases: 5. CDR1 is LNHDA and CDR2 is SQIVND in the germline V gene (reference sequence). CDR3: CASSRDRGRNQPQHF. The CDR3 nucleotides read TGTGCCAGTAGTCGTGACAGGGGTCGCAATCAGCCCCAGCATTTT.

The V gene is TRBV4-2, the J gene TRBJ2-7; 9 bases map to TRBD1. Looked up from germline, CDR1 is LGHNA and CDR2 is YNFKEQ. The J segment lost 6 bases and the V segment lost 9 bases, leaving 9 bases of the junction unmatched. The CDR3 loop spans 13 amino acids. For the CDR3, the DNA is TGTGCCAGATCGAACAGGGGGCTGGTCGAGCAGTACTTC. Residues: CARSNRGLVEQYF.

This clone was seen only once. The CDR3 DNA sequence: TGTGCCAGCAGTTCCGGACAGGGTGGGGTATTAGAGACCCAGTACTTC. Translating gives CASSSGQGGVLETQYF. V is TRBV6-5 and J is TRBJ2-5, with TRBD1 matching over 8 bases. J gave up 4 bases and V 4 bases, and 11 bases lay outside the gene matches. Looked up from germline, CDR1 is MNHEY and CDR2 is SVGAGI. The CDR3 spans 16 residues.

V gene TRBV7-8 combines with J gene TRBJ2-5; 8 nucleotides align to TRBD1. The CDR3 spans 15 residues. The V and J ends lost 5 bases and 3 bases, in that order; junction bases with no gene match: 8. Germline CDR1 and CDR2: SGHVS and FQNEAQ. CDR3 sequence: CASSHQGAPEETQYF. The CDR3, as DNA: TGTGCCAGCAGCCACCAGGGGGCCCCCGAAGAGACCCAGTACTTC.

The table lists this clone with a count of one. The gene calls are TRBV10-3 and TRBJ1-2; the match to TRBD1 covers 7 bases. Germline lookup yields CDR1 ENHRY and CDR2 SYGVKD. J was trimmed by 2 bases and V by 4 bases; bases with no gene match: 4. The CDR3 runs 14 residues. The CDR3 region is CAISGGTENYGYTF. Here the CDR3 DNA reads TGTGCCATCAGTGGAGGGACAGAGAACTATGGCTACACCTTC.

The chain combines TRBV23-1 with TRBJ1-2, with 10 bases aligning to TRBD1. TRBV23-1 is recorded as an ORF, its role being uncertain. V shed 4 bases and J 4 bases; nucleotides not matched to a gene: 6. The CDR3 is 15 residues long. The CDR3 loop reads CASSRRQGAAYGYTF. CDR3 DNA: TGCGCCAGCAGTCGGCGACAGGGGGCGGCCTATGGCTACACCTTC.

This clone was recorded once. V is TRBV7-9 and J is TRBJ2-1; no clear D. Germline V gene lookup returns CDR1 SEHNR and CDR2 FQNEAQ (reference sequence). This CDR3 is built from 12 residues. Trimming removed 4 bases at V and 8 bases at J, with 9 bases between. Here the CDR3 DNA reads TGTGCCAGCAGCTCCCTCAGGCATGAGCAGTTCTTC. Translated: CASSSLRHEQFF.

The chain couples TRBV5-1 to TRBJ2-1; the D is unclear. Per germline, CDR1 SGHRS and CDR2 YFSETQ. V was shortened by 1 base and J by 3 bases, with 11 bases between the two germline ends. The CDR3 runs 15 residues. The CDR3 loop is CASSLLPGIYNEQFF. CDR3 coding DNA: TGCGCCAGCAGCTTGTTGCCAGGTATCTACAATGAGCAGTTCTTC.

V gene TRBV15 combines with J gene TRBJ1-1; 9 nucleotides agree with TRBD1. Looked up from germline, CDR1 is LNHNV and CDR2 is YYDKDF (reference sequence). This CDR3 is 18 amino acids long. The V gene end was trimmed by 3 bases and the J gene end by 0 bases; junction bases not matched to a gene: 11. The CDR3 coding sequence is TGTGCCACCAGCAGTATACAGGGGGCGTTATCCGTGAACACTGAAGCTTTCTTT. It yields the protein CATSSIQGALSVNTEAFF.

The genes are TRBV7-3 and TRBJ2-2, with D possibly matching TRBD1 (5 bases). V was trimmed by 3 bases and J by 2 bases, leaving 7 bases between them. The CDR3 length is 14 residues. Germline lookup yields CDR1 SGHTA and CDR2 FQGTGA. The CDR3 loop reads CASSFRTNTGELFF. The CDR3, as DNA: TGTGCCAGCAGCTTTCGGACAAACACCGGGGAGCTGTTTTTT.

This rearrangement joins TRBV14 to TRBJ2-5; 9 bases map to TRBD2. The V gene's germline CDR1 is SGHDN and CDR2 FVKESK. This CDR3 has 15 residues. V gave up 4 bases and J gave up 6 bases; unmatched junction bases: 9. The CDR3 loop is CASSLAGEWEKTQYF. DNA for the CDR3: TGTGCCAGCAGCCTAGCGGGAGAGTGGGAAAAGACCCAGTACTTC. Drawing the rest from reference TRBV14 and TRBJ2-5, the complete variable domain is EAGVTQFPSHSVIEKGQTVTLRCDPISGHDNLYWYRRVMGKEIKFLLHFVKESKQDESGMPNNRFLAERTGGTYSTLKVQPAELEDSGVYFCASSLAGEWEKTQYFGPGTRLLVL.

The CDR3 region is CASSMGLADLKAFF. The CDR3 nucleotides are TGTGCCAGTAGTATGGGACTCGCTGATTTGAAGGCTTTCTTT. The V gene is TRBV19, the J gene TRBJ1-1; a weak D match, TRBD1 (5 bases). V shed 3 bases and J shed 11 bases, with 19 bases lying between them. Germline V gene data show CDR1 as LNHDA and CDR2 as SQIVND (reference sequence). The CDR3 is made up of 14 amino acids.

The chain has TRBV18 and TRBJ1-1; D gene uncertain. Germline V gene lookup returns CDR1 KGHSH and CDR2 LQKENI. The CDR3 is made up of 12 amino acids. Between the trimmed V and J ends, which lost 3 bases and 2 bases, there was a span of 4 bases. The CDR3 loop is CASSPTNTEAFF. CDR3 DNA: TGTGCCAGCTCACCGACTAACACTGAAGCTTTCTTT.

The rearrangement links TRBV19 to TRBJ2-7; TRBD1 agrees at 9 bases. This CDR3 spans 14 amino acids. Germline loops: CDR1 LNHDA, CDR2 SQIVND (reference sequence). Trimming removed 5 bases from V and 3 bases from J; junction bases left unmatched: 5. The CDR3 region has the DNA TGTGCCAGTAGTCCAGGGACAGGGCTCTACGAGCAGTACTTC. Its protein is CASSPGTGLYEQYF.

The chain is built from TRBV10-2 and TRBJ1-2; 9 bases agree with TRBD1. V shed 7 bases, J shed 6 bases, and the junction held 15 bases outside the gene matches. Germline CDR1 WSHSY, CDR2 SAAADI. The CDR3 is 16 amino acids. The CDR3 sequence is CASKSSRDRVGNGYTF. CDR3 coding DNA: TGCGCCAGCAAATCAAGCCGGGACAGGGTGGGGAATGGCTACACCTTC.

This rearrangement joins TRBV19 to TRBJ2-7; TRBD1 might be the D (5 bases). The V end lost 3 bases, the J end lost 1 base, and 7 bases lay between the germline ends. The CDR3 spans 13 residues. In germline, CDR1 is LNHDA, CDR2 SQIVND (reference sequence). Written as DNA, the CDR3 is TGTGCCAGTAGTATGACAGATTCCTACGAGCAGTACTTC. It is translated as CASSMTDSYEQYF.

The chain combines TRBV29-1 with TRBJ2-7; perhaps TRBD1 as D (6 bases). The V and J ends lost 6 bases and 4 bases respectively, with 10 bases between them. This CDR3 comprises 11 residues. Germline loops: CDR1 SQVTM, CDR2 ANQGSEA. The CDR3, as DNA: TGCAGCGTCTCGGACAGTTACGAGCAGTACTTC. Translation gives CSVSDSYEQYF.

This clone has a handful of counts. The J gene is TRBJ2-7, the V gene TRBV5-1; D unresolved. This CDR3 has 16 amino acids. CDR1 is SGHRS and CDR2 is YFSETQ in the germline V gene. V lost 0 bases and J lost 1, with 14 bases in between. The CDR3 coding sequence is TGCGCCAGCAGCTTGGTGGGCAGGCAAACGTCCTACGAGCAGTACTTC. Its translation: CASSLVGRQTSYEQYF.

The gene calls are TRBV5-1 and TRBJ1-1, with TRBD1 identical over 7 bases. The CDR3 has 15 residues. The germline CDR1 and CDR2 sequences are SGHRS and YFSETQ. After removal of 4 bases from V and 0 bases from J, the junction contained 6 bases not matched to a gene. This chain's CDR3 is CASSTSGTVNTEAFF. The CDR3 DNA follows: TGCGCCAGCAGCACCTCCGGGACAGTGAACACTGAAGCTTTCTTT.